A selection of T cell receptor beta chains follows, all from one sample in a study of radiation and T cells in renal cell carcinoma. Profiling relied on immunoSEQ multiplex PCR, and the TCRdb table lists in-frame clones only, not all of them. The sample shows 94,000 or so clones, 82% of them seen only once. Sequencing used blood, obtained from a patient whose treatment included radiotherapy and nephrectomy. The receptor source for this set is a man aged 60 to 69 with renal cell carcinoma. Each CDR3 is given with its conserved first and last residue. D genes are given only for firm matches. Size tells how often a clone was seen (once, few, many) or the class of an expanded clone, and some rows leave it out.

size	D	J	V	DNA	CDR3
NA	TRBD1	TRBJ1-4	TRBV25-1	TGTGCCAGCAAAGGGGGGGGTACGACAGGGATGGAAAAACTGTTTTTT	CASKGGGTTGMEKLFF
few	NA	TRBJ1-5	TRBV4-2	TGTGCCAGCAGCCCCCAGGACGGGTCCAATCAGCCCCAGCATTTT	CASSPQDGSNQPQHF
few	NA	TRBJ2-7	TRBV7-2	TGTGCCAGCAGCTTAGCGGGGGGAAGCGGTTCCCACGAGCAGTACTTC	CASSLAGGSGSHEQYF
NA	TRBD2	TRBJ2-7	TRBV18	TGTGCCAGCTCGGAAGGACTAGCGGGAGGGCCTTACGAGCAGTACTTC	CASSEGLAGGPYEQYF
NA	TRBD1	TRBJ2-5	TRBV5-4	TGTGCCAGCAGAGAGAACAGGGGGCGCCAAGAGACCCAGTACTTC	CASRENRGRQETQYF
once	TRBD2	TRBJ2-7	TRBV2	TGTGCCAGCAGTGAAGGGGGCGGGGGGTACGAGCAGTACTTC	CASSEGGGGYEQYF
NA	TRBD2	TRBJ2-7	TRBV19	TGTGCCAGTAGTCCAGCGGGGCTCTACGAGCAGTACTTC	CASSPAGLYEQYF
NA	TRBD1	TRBJ2-5	TRBV27	TGTGCCAGCAGTCGGACAGGAGGAGTGAGGGAGACCCAGTACTTC	CASSRTGGVRETQYF
NA	NA	TRBJ1-2	TRBV9	TGTGCCAGCAGCGTAGTGCAAGAATATGGCTACACCTTC	CASSVVQEYGYTF
NA	NA	TRBJ1-3	TRBV19	TGTGCCAGTAGTATGAAATTCGGGCCTGGAAACACCATATATTTT	CASSMKFGPGNTIYF
NA	NA	TRBJ2-7	TRBV9	TGTGCCAGCAGCGTCAACAGGGAAGGATTGGGAGAGCAGTACTTC	CASSVNREGLGEQYF
NA	NA	TRBJ2-7	TRBV4-1	TGCGCCAGCAGCCAAGCAGTCACAGCCGAGCAGTACTTC	CASSQAVTAEQYF
once	NA	TRBJ1-1	TRBV5-1	TGCGCCAGCAGCTTGGTAGAGGGGGGGAACACTGAAGCTTTCTTT	CASSLVEGGNTEAFF
once	NA	TRBJ2-7	TRBV25-1	TGTGCCAGTACCTCAGGGTACGAGCAGTACTTC	CASTSGYEQYF
NA	NA	TRBJ1-2	TRBV29-1	TGCAGCGTTGAAGATCCTCGGGGCTACTATGGCTACACCTTC	CSVEDPRGYYGYTF
NA	NA	TRBJ2-1	TRBV18	TGTGCCAGCCGGAAGAGCTCCTACAATGAGCAGTTCTTC	CASRKSSYNEQFF
NA	NA	TRBJ2-7	TRBV27	TGTGCCAGCAGTTTAGTGAGTGGGGACTACGAGCAGTACTTC	CASSLVSGDYEQYF
NA	NA	TRBJ2-7	TRBV27	TGTGCCAGCAGTTTTACAGGGAACTCGGGAGAGCAGTACTTC	CASSFTGNSGEQYF
NA	NA	TRBJ2-7	TRBV29-1	TGCAGCGTTGAAGGTCCCGGGACGCTATCCTACGAGCAGTACTTC	CSVEGPGTLSYEQYF
NA	NA	TRBJ1-4	TRBV19	TGTGCCAGTAGTATGGGGTTCGGACAGGAAAAACTGTTTTTT	CASSMGFGQEKLFF
NA	NA	TRBJ2-6	TRBV18	TGTGCCAGCAAATACAGGTTCCCCTTTTCTGGGGCCAACGTCCTGACTTTC	CASKYRFPFSGANVLTF
few	NA	TRBJ2-4	TRBV7-8	TGTGCCAGCAGCTTAGGAGGGGCCAAAAACATTCAGTACTTC	CASSLGGAKNIQYF
NA	NA	TRBJ1-4	TRBV6-6	TGTGCCAGCAGGCGGGGATTCGAAAAACTGTTTTTT	CASRRGFEKLFF
NA	NA	TRBJ2-6	TRBV4-1	TGCGCCAGCAGCCAAGGTGGCGGAGAATGGACTGGGGCCAACGTCCTGACTTTC	CASSQGGGEWTGANVLTF
NA	NA	TRBJ1-1	TRBV18	TGTGCCAGCTCACCAAGTAAGAACACTGAAGCTTTCTTT	CASSPSKNTEAFF
few	TRBD2	TRBJ2-2	TRBV5-1	TGCGCCAGCATAGAGCGGGAGAACACCGGGGAGCTGTTTTTT	CASIERENTGELFF
once	NA	TRBJ1-5	TRBV19	TGTGCCAGTAGTATAGCCCACAGGAGTGGTCAGCCCCAGCATTTT	CASSIAHRSGQPQHF
many	NA	TRBJ1-2	TRBV7-3	TGTGCCAGCAGCTTTGTGGCCAGACCCTATGGCTACACCTTC	CASSFVARPYGYTF
NA	NA	TRBJ1-4	TRBV6-1	TGTGCCAGCAGTGAAGTCAGTCGGAATAATGAAAAACTGTTTTTT	CASSEVSRNNEKLFF
few	NA	TRBJ1-2	TRBV19	TGTGCCAGTAGTTTTGTCGGCAGAGCTAACTATGGCTACACCTTC	CASSFVGRANYGYTF
few	NA	TRBJ2-7	TRBV7-4	TGTGCCAGCAGCTTACTCCAGGGCTACGAGCAGTACTTC	CASSLLQGYEQYF
NA	NA	TRBJ1-6	TRBV5-6	TGTGCCAGCAGCCGCCTCTATATATTGGGGCCGCAGAATTCACCCCTCCACTTT	CASSRLYILGPQNSPLHF
NA	TRBD1	TRBJ1-5	TRBV19	TGTGCCAGTAGTGCCACAGGGGGCTTCAATCAGCCCCAGCATTTT	CASSATGGFNQPQHF
NA	NA	TRBJ1-1	TRBV6-1	TGTGCCAGCAGGCCGGGACCGGAGAACACTGAAGCTTTCTTT	CASRPGPENTEAFF
once	TRBD2	TRBJ2-3	TRBV5-4	TGTGCCAGCAGCTCAGGACTAGCGGGAGAGGCAGATACGCAGTATTTT	CASSSGLAGEADTQYF
many	NA	TRBJ1-3	TRBV4-1	TGCGCCAGCAGGGAGGGCTCCGGGGCTGGAAACACCATATATTTT	CASREGSGAGNTIYF
NA	NA	TRBJ1-3	TRBV7-8	TGTGCCAGCAGCTTAGTGGCTGCCTCGTCTGGAAACACCATATATTTT	CASSLVAASSGNTIYF
NA	NA	TRBJ2-7	TRBV4-2	TGTGCCAGCAGCCAAGATATAGATACCTACGAGCAGTACTTC	CASSQDIDTYEQYF
medium-sized	NA	TRBJ2-5	TRBV6-6	TGTGCCAGCAGTTACACAGGGAGGAACCAAGAGACCCAGTACTTC	CASSYTGRNQETQYF
NA	NA	TRBJ2-3	TRBV5-1	TGCGCCAGCAGCTTGGCCCGGACGGTCACAGATACGCAGTATTTT	CASSLARTVTDTQYF
NA	TRBD2	TRBJ2-6	TRBV5-1	TGCGCCAGCAGCTTGGCCGGTCGAGGGAGCGGGGCCAACGTCCTGATTTTC	CASSLAGRGSGANVLIF
few	TRBD2	TRBJ2-1	TRBV4-3	TGCGCCAGCAGCCCGATAAGCGGGATCTACAATGAGCAGTTCTTC	CASSPISGIYNEQFF
NA	TRBD1	TRBJ1-1	TRBV19	TGTGCCAGTATGGGGCAGGGGGCCACTGAAGCTTTCTTT	CASMGQGATEAFF
NA	TRBD1	TRBJ2-7	TRBV27	TGTGCCAGCAAACCGGCAGGGGGCGCCTACGAGCAGTACTTC	CASKPAGGAYEQYF
NA	TRBD1	TRBJ2-1	TRBV5-1	TGCGCCAGCAGCCTTGACAGGGTCGATGAGCAGTTCTTC	CASSLDRVDEQFF
NA	NA	TRBJ2-1	TRBV5-4	TGTGCCAGCAGCGTGCCATACAATGAGCAGTTCTTC	CASSVPYNEQFF
few	NA	TRBJ1-1	TRBV7-2	TGTGCCAGCTCCCCTTCCGCTGAAGCTTTCTTT	CASSPSAEAFF
NA	NA	TRBJ2-4	TRBV10-3	TGTGCCATCAGCGCCGGACAGACCATACTAGCCAAAAACATTCAGTACTTC	CAISAGQTILAKNIQYF
medium-sized	TRBD1	TRBJ1-2	TRBV28	TGTGCCAGCGTGGGGGAGGGGGCCTCCTATGGCTACACCTTC	CASVGEGASYGYTF
NA	NA	TRBJ2-2	TRBV28	TGTGCCAGCAGTTTATCTCCGGGCAAAGCTCCCGGGGAGCTGTTTTTT	CASSLSPGKAPGELFF
NA	TRBD2	TRBJ2-5	TRBV2	TGTGCCAGCAGAAACCTACTAGCGGGAGGGCGAGAGACCCAGTACTTC	CASRNLLAGGRETQYF
NA	TRBD1	TRBJ1-1	TRBV19	TGTGCCAGTAGTACAGGGACAGGCACTGAAGCTTTCTTT	CASSTGTGTEAFF
NA	TRBD2	TRBJ2-2	TRBV5-1	TGCGCCAGCAGACCTCTTCTAGCGGGAGTTACCGGGGAGCTGTTTTTT	CASRPLLAGVTGELFF
NA	NA	TRBJ2-7	TRBV11-2	TGTGCCAGCAGTTTGGACAGAGCTCGCGAGCAGTACTTC	CASSLDRAREQYF
NA	TRBD1	TRBJ2-7	TRBV13	TGTGCCAGCAGCTTAGTTGGGACAGGGGGCGACGAGCAGTACTTC	CASSLVGTGGDEQYF
few	NA	TRBJ2-7	TRBV27	TGTGCCAGCAGTTCGGGGAGGCCCTACGAGCAGTACTTC	CASSSGRPYEQYF
NA	NA	TRBJ1-1	TRBV19	TGTGCCAGCAGAAGCCCGGCAGGCACTGAAGCTTTCTTT	CASRSPAGTEAFF
NA	NA	TRBJ1-2	TRBV19	TGTGCCAGTAACATGGGGAACTATGGCTACACCTTC	CASNMGNYGYTF
NA	NA	TRBJ1-4	TRBV6-6	TGTGCCAGCAGCCCACCGGCTGCAACTAATGAAAAACTGTTTTTT	CASSPPAATNEKLFF